Listed here are 20 T cell receptor beta chains from one sample, sequenced in a study of CD8 T cells in Susac syndrome. RNA in amounts of roughly 0.5 to 1 ug was reverse transcribed with random hexamers. MiXCR, applied by TCRdb to the immunoSEQ multiplex PCR reads, yields one record per CDR3 protein. The sample has about 77,000 distinct CDR3 sequences, 90% to 95% seen once. Sequencing input: CD4+ T cells from PBMCs. The source is a human donor with Susac syndrome.

Here the CDR3 DNA reads TGTGCCAGCGTAGCACAGGGAGCAAATCAGCCCCAGCATTTT. Its protein is CASVAQGANQPQHF. The chain links TRBV2 to TRBJ1-5; perhaps TRBD1 as D (6 bases). Trimming removed 8 bases at V and 4 bases at J, with 15 bases between. Germline CDR1 reads SNHLY; CDR2 reads FYNNEI. CDR3 length equals 14 residues.

The CDR3 loop reads CASSPTEWTQYF. CDR3 coding DNA: TGTGCCAGCAGCCCGACCGAGTGGACCCAGTACTTC. The genes are TRBV3-1 and TRBJ2-5; D remains unclear. Germline V lookup: CDR1 LGHDT, CDR2 YNNKEL (reference sequence). CDR3 length: 12 amino acids. With 4 bases removed from V and 7 bases from J, the gap between germline ends came to 10 bases.

In this sample, this clonotype turned up once. The rearrangement links TRBV2 to TRBJ2-2; D may be TRBD1 (6 bases). V was shortened by 2 bases and J by 2 bases, with 9 bases between the two germline ends. CDR1 SNHLY and CDR2 FYNNEI come from the germline V gene. CDR3 length: 15 amino acids. The CDR3 reads CASSESRGNTGELFF. The DNA for the CDR3 is TGTGCCAGCAGTGAATCCAGGGGCAACACCGGGGAGCTGTTTTTT.

The CDR3 bases are TGTGCCAGCAGTTTATTCAGCCGCAATCAGCCCCAGCATTTT. This gives the protein CASSLFSRNQPQHF. The chain has TRBV28 and TRBJ1-5; no reliable D call. Trimming shortened V by 1 base and J by 2 bases, and 6 bases separated the two germline ends. The length of the CDR3 is 14 residues. Germline CDR1 and CDR2: MDHEN and SYDVKM.

J is TRBJ2-1 and V is TRBV19; D may be TRBD2 (6 bases). Germline V gene data show CDR1 as LNHDA and CDR2 as SQIVND (reference sequence). The CDR3 is made up of 13 amino acids. V lost 5 bases to trimming and J lost 1 base, with 6 bases between them. The CDR3 DNA is TGTGCCAGTAGTGGGGGGTCCTACAATGAGCAGTTCTTC. Translating gives CASSGGSYNEQFF.

V and J are TRBV2 and TRBJ2-1; a weak D match, TRBD2 (6 bases). V was clipped by 8 bases and J by 3 bases, with 8 bases between them. CDR1 and CDR2 (germline): SNHLY, FYNNEI. The CDR3 is 12 amino acids. The chain's CDR3 is CASRDFYNEQFF. The CDR3 DNA reads as TGTGCCAGCCGGGACTTCTACAATGAGCAGTTCTTC. The full variable domain, completed using reference TRBV2 and TRBJ2-1, is EPEVTQTPSHQVTQMGQEVILRCVPISNHLYFYWYRQILGQKVEFLVSFYNNEISEKSEIFDDQFSVERPDGSNFTLKIRSTKLEDSAMYFCASRDFYNEQFFGPGTRLTVL.

In this sample, this clonotype turned up once. The chain is built from TRBV20-1 and TRBJ2-2; D is undetermined. Trimming pared 5 bases from V and 0 bases from J, leaving 10 bases between. Germline-derived CDR1 and CDR2 are DFQATT and SNEGSKA (reference sequence). The CDR3 spans 14 residues. This CDR3 is CSAYRPPNTGELFF. CDR3 DNA sequence: TGCAGTGCTTACCGCCCCCCGAACACCGGGGAGCTGTTTTTT.

The V call is TRBV7-2, the J call TRBJ1-5; TRBD1 might be the D (6 bases). The CDR3 runs to 14 residues. The germline V gene encodes CDR1 SGHTA and CDR2 FQGNSA. Trimming left V 5 bases short and J 7 bases short, with 15 bases between. CDR3 in amino acids: CASSTPEGTQPQHF. In DNA form, the CDR3 reads TGTGCCAGCAGCACCCCGGAGGGGACACAGCCCCAGCATTTT.

This clonotype was recorded only once. The chain employs TRBV3-1 and TRBJ2-1; perhaps D is TRBD1 or TRBD2 (6 bases each). CDR3 length equals 18 residues. Germline lookup yields CDR1 LGHDT and CDR2 YNNKEL (reference sequence). V was trimmed by 0 bases and J by 0 bases, leaving 15 bases between them. The CDR3 coding sequence is TGTGCCAGCAGCCAAGAGGTGCTCGGAGGGGGCTCCTACAATGAGCAGTTCTTC. Its protein product is CASSQEVLGGGSYNEQFF.

The gene calls are TRBV12-3 or TRBV12-4 and TRBJ1-6; 8 bases are a match to TRBD1. The V segment lost 4 bases and the J segment 8 bases; nucleotides outside the gene matches: 7. There are 15 residues in the CDR3. CDR3 in amino acids: CASSSRGPPDSPLHF. DNA of the CDR3: TGTGCCAGCAGTTCCAGGGGGCCCCCTGATTCACCCCTCCACTTT.

The V call is TRBV3-1, the J call TRBJ2-7, with D unclear. Trimming stripped 5 bases from V and 5 bases from J, with 13 bases between. Per germline, CDR1 LGHDT and CDR2 YNNKEL (reference sequence). The CDR3 spans 13 residues. CDR3 residues: CASSLGPQDEQYF. As DNA, the CDR3 is TGTGCCAGCAGCTTAGGACCCCAGGACGAGCAGTACTTC.

The V call is TRBV6-6, the J call TRBJ1-5; no clear D. The CDR3 has 15 amino acids. Trimming pared 2 bases from V and 2 bases from J, leaving 10 bases between. Germline loops: CDR1 MNHNY, CDR2 SVGAGI (reference sequence). The CDR3 DNA is TGTGCCAGCAGTTACATGGACGGACGCAATCAGCCCCAGCATTTT. Its protein is CASSYMDGRNQPQHF.

The chain links TRBV7-2 to TRBJ2-1, with 10 bases lining up with TRBD2. The CDR3 runs 18 residues. CDR1 SGHTA and CDR2 FQGNSA come from the germline V gene. The junction had 9 bases not matched to a gene; V was cut back by 4 bases and J by 0 bases. The CDR3 region is CASSSRTSGKSSYNEQFF. CDR3 sequence (DNA): TGTGCCAGCAGCTCGAGGACTAGCGGAAAGAGCTCCTACAATGAGCAGTTCTTC.

The chain employs TRBV27 and TRBJ2-1; D is unresolved. Trimming stripped 6 bases from V and 10 bases from J, with 10 bases between. Per the germline V gene, CDR1 is MNHEY and CDR2 is SMNVEV (reference sequence). CDR3 length equals 11 residues. The CDR3: CASSRAKEQFF. Here the CDR3 DNA reads TGTGCCAGCAGCCGTGCCAAGGAGCAGTTCTTC.

This chain joins TRBV7-9 and TRBJ1-4; TRBD1 matches at 7 bases. Germline assignment: CDR1 SEHNR and CDR2 FQNEAQ (reference sequence). The CDR3 spans 14 residues. V dropped 6 bases and J dropped 11; count of bases not matched to a gene: 12. The DNA for the CDR3 is TGTGCCAGCAGGGACGGGTTACAGGGGCTGAAACTGTTTTTT. Amino acids: CASRDGLQGLKLFF.

Concerning this clonotype: The junction departs from the called germline gene at one end, perhaps through a read error. V and J are TRBV7-2 and TRBJ1-1; D gene unclear. CDR3 length equals 13 residues. The V gene's germline CDR1 is SGHTA and CDR2 FQGNSA. CDR3 sequence: CVSSLGLNTEAFF. Written as DNA, the CDR3 is TGTGTCAGCAGCTTAGGTTTGAACACTGAAGCTTTCTTT.

The CDR3 is CSVEEAGTHGYTF. CDR3 DNA sequence: TGCAGCGTTGAAGAGGCAGGGACGCATGGCTACACCTTC. The rearrangement links TRBV29-1 to TRBJ1-2, with TRBD1 as a possible D gene (5 bases). The CDR3 length is 13 residues. Germline V gene sequence: CDR1 SQVTM, CDR2 ANQGSEA. With 0 bases removed from V and 6 bases from J, the gap between germline ends came to 11 bases.

In this sample, this clonotype turned up once. The chain recombines TRBV19 with TRBJ1-5; 12 bases are a match to TRBD1. Germline V CDR1 and CDR2: LNHDA, SQIVND (reference sequence). The CDR3 is 17 amino acids. The V gene end was trimmed by 0 bases and the J gene end by 4 bases; junction bases not matched to a gene: 4. The CDR3 here is CASSIEGTGGRNQPQHF. The CDR3 DNA reads TGTGCCAGTAGTATAGAGGGGACAGGGGGCCGAAATCAGCCCCAGCATTTT.

The V and J genes are TRBV7-3 and TRBJ2-4, with a tentative D call TRBD2 (5 bases). Germline CDR1 is SGHTA and CDR2 is FQGTGA. V lost 3 bases, J lost 14 bases, and 17 bases lay in between. The CDR3 extends over 13 amino acids. Written as DNA, the CDR3 is TGTGCCAGCAGCTTCGGGGTAGAGGGAAAGAAGTACTTC. Amino acid sequence: CASSFGVEGKKYF.

This clonotype was seen more than once but under ten times. The chain is built from TRBV7-3 and TRBJ2-5; a weak D match, TRBD2 (5 bases). This CDR3 spans 13 amino acids. Deletions cut 5 bases from V and 2 bases from J, with 9 bases between. CDR1 and CDR2 from the germline V gene are SGHTA and FQGTGA. CDR3 nucleotides: TGTGCCAGCAGCACAATAGCGCAAGAGACCCAGTACTTC. Protein product: CASSTIAQETQYF.